This TCR beta chain was captured in a study of T cells after yellow fever vaccination. Study findings and constraints: The sorted memory subsets sampled on day 0 contained almost no detectable vaccine-responding clonotypes. Clones that expanded after primary vaccination mostly reappeared after the booster (roughly 96% CD4, 88% CD8).

This clonotype has a count of ten or more. This CDR3 contains 14 residues. V was shortened by 0 bases and J by 5 bases, with 11 bases between the two germline ends. CDR1 is SGHRS, CDR2 YFSETQ, per germline. TCRdb passed the 5' RACE reads through MiXCR, listing each CDR3 protein once. The table lists roughly 45,000 distinct CDR3 sequences, about 6.3% of them singletons. The chain couples TRBV5-1 to TRBJ2-5; D is undetermined. This material consisted of PBMCs, either bulk or a sorted T-cell subset (CD4+, CD8+, memory, or dextramer-sorted; not recorded which), taken 45 days after the yellow fever booster vaccination. The clonotype comes from a man aged 25-45 years who received the YFV17D yellow fever vaccine. CDR3 loop: CASSLGQPSETQYF. CDR3 sequence (DNA): TGCGCCAGCAGCTTGGGACAACCGAGCGAGACCCAGTACTTC.